One and the same sample provided the 2 T cell receptor beta chains below, sequenced in a study of CD8 T cells in ankylosing spondylitis. MiXCR, applied by TCRdb to the 5' RACE reads, yields one record per CDR3 protein. There are 130,000 or so distinct CDR3 sequences in the sample; roughly 7.3% occur only once, and 10% to 15% lies in the top ten. Sequenced sample: blood, either unsorted or a sorted T cell fraction (not recorded which). The origin of the receptors is a male donor with ankylosing spondylitis or in good health (not recorded which).

This clonotype was seen repeatedly, ten times or more. The chain uses TRBV5-1 and TRBJ2-3; D gene ambiguous. V dropped 0 bases and J dropped 8 bases, with 16 bases sitting between them. Germline V gene sequence: CDR1 SGHRS, CDR2 YFSETQ. This CDR3 has 15 amino acids. CDR3 sequence (DNA): TGCGCCAGCAGCTTGGCTTCAAAAAACCCCCGTACGCAGTATTTT. The encoded protein is CASSLASKNPRTQYF.

This clonotype was seen repeatedly, ten times or more. The chain is built from TRBV3-1 and TRBJ2-1; D remains unclear. CDR3 length: 15 residues. The V end was cut by 1 base, the J end by 2 bases, with 9 bases between. CDR1 is LGHDT, CDR2 YNNKEL, per germline (reference sequence). CDR3: CASSQASVTYNEQFF. For the CDR3, the DNA is TGTGCCAGCAGCCAAGCTTCGGTGACCTACAATGAGCAGTTCTTC.